The 18 T cell receptor beta chains given below trace back to one sample, sequenced in a study of T cells in Graves' hyperthyroidism and ophthalmopathy. RNA transcripts were the template for amplifying TCR beta CDR3 regions. Using the HTBI primer set, a first-round RT-PCR was run on the TCR CDR3. TCRdb processed the multiplex PCR reads anew with MiXCR; each CDR3 protein has one entry. The table lists about 580,000 distinct CDR3 sequences, about 43% of them singletons. Sequencing was done on a sample of peripheral blood or thyroid tissue (not recorded which). These receptors all come from a woman between 18 and 30 years old with Graves' hyperthyroidism.

This clonotype was recorded many times. The rearrangement uses TRBV7-3 and TRBJ2-7, with 7 positions matching TRBD1. Germline loops: CDR1 SGHTA, CDR2 FQGTGA. The CDR3 length is 13 residues. V lost 5 bases to trimming and J lost 6 bases; unmatched junction nucleotides: 7. CDR3 DNA sequence: TGTGCCAGCAGCCCAGGGGACAGCTTCGAGCAGTACTTC. Protein product: CASSPGDSFEQYF.

This clonotype was seen a few times. No conserved phenylalanine or tryptophan is present at the end of the CDR3, so a read error is the likely explanation. The DNA is left out, because the CDR3 cannot be placed on it with certainty; the CDR3 is given as TCRdb lists it. The rearrangement uses TRBV4-1 and TRBJ2-7. Termini included, the CDR3 measures 8 amino acids. The germline V gene encodes CDR1 MGHRA and CDR2 YSYEKL. The CDR3: CASSPRTT.

This clonotype was detected many times. The CDR3 DNA follows: TGTGCCAGCAGCCCAGGGCGGGGATCCTATGGCTACACCTTC. This codes for CASSPGRGSYGYTF. V is TRBV7-9 and J is TRBJ1-2; perhaps TRBD1 as D (5 bases). Trimming left V 5 bases short and J 4 bases short, with 14 bases between. Germline CDR1 is SEHNR and CDR2 is FQNEAQ (reference sequence). The CDR3 runs 14 residues.

This clonotype was counted between two and nine times. V usage is TRBV7-8 and J usage is TRBJ1-5, with 7 positions matching TRBD1. The J call could be wrong; TRBJ2-3 is a better fit for the DNA end. CDR3 length: 12 amino acids. The germline V gene encodes CDR1 SGHVS and CDR2 FQNEAQ. The CDR3 protein is CASTQGESTQYF. In DNA, the CDR3 is TGTGCCAGCACCCAGGGGGAGAGTACGCAGTATTTT.

This clonotype was seen only a few times. Here the CDR3 reads CSAIRNGGDSQPQYF. In DNA form, the CDR3 reads TGCAGTGCTATTCGTAACGGGGGCGACAGTCAGCCCCAGTACTTC. V usage is TRBV20-1 and J usage is TRBJ2-5; either TRBD1 or TRBD2 may fit D (6 bases each). The germline gives CDR1 DFQATT, CDR2 SNEGSKA (reference sequence). Trimming took off 4 bases at V and 9 bases at J, with 24 bases between the two ends. There are 15 residues in the CDR3.

Comment on this clonotype: A much bigger clone sits one base away, suggesting this may be a read error. The rearrangement links TRBV2 to TRBJ2-7, with D possibly being TRBD2 (6 bases). The CDR3 loop spans 15 amino acids. Per the germline V gene, CDR1 is SNHLY and CDR2 is FYNNEI. CDR3 in amino acids: CVSSSPRGGGYEQYF. In DNA form, the CDR3 reads TGTGTCAGCAGTTCCCCTAGGGGTGGGGGGTACGAGCAGTACTTC.

Many counts were recorded for this clonotype. This chain uses TRBV19 with TRBJ1-2, with a possible D match to TRBD1 (5 bases). The CDR3 length is 16 residues. Trimming removed 3 bases from V and 4 bases from J, with 18 bases in between. The V gene's germline CDR1 is LNHDA and CDR2 SQIVND (reference sequence). The CDR3 sequence is CASSIGGTLGGYGYTF. In nucleotides, the CDR3 is TGTGCCAGTAGTATCGGGGGAACCCTCGGCGGCTATGGCTACACCTTC.

The chain recombines TRBV7-2 with TRBJ2-7; 8 nucleotides match TRBD1. The germline V gene has CDR1 SGHTA and CDR2 FQGNSA. This CDR3 region has 14 residues. V shed 2 bases, J shed 5 bases, and the junction held 5 bases outside the gene matches. CDR3 residues: CASSLRSGGNEQYF. The CDR3 nucleotides are TGTGCCAGCAGCTTAAGGTCAGGGGGCAACGAGCAGTACTTC.

This clonotype was observed at least ten times. J is TRBJ2-7 and V is TRBV20-1; a weak D match, TRBD1 (6 bases). Germline CDR1 is DFQATT and CDR2 is SNEGSKA (reference sequence). V dropped 6 bases and J dropped 2 bases, with 14 bases sitting between them. The CDR3 is 13 residues long. The CDR3 region is CSAQGPRTYEQYF. The CDR3 DNA is TGCAGTGCACAGGGCCCGCGCACCTACGAGCAGTACTTC.

The sample holds many counts of this clonotype. The chain combines TRBV28 with TRBJ1-4; D not certain. The ends were cut back, 3 bases at V and 5 bases at J, with 7 bases in the middle. This CDR3 has 13 amino acids. Germline V gene data show CDR1 as MDHEN and CDR2 as SYDVKM. The CDR3 spells CASSLDGNEKLFF. CDR3 DNA sequence: TGTGCCAGCAGTTTGGACGGGAATGAAAAACTGTTTTTT.

Many counts were recorded for this clonotype. V is TRBV5-4 and J is TRBJ1-6; TRBD1 might be the D (5 bases). The CDR3 runs to 14 residues. Trimming cost V 3 bases and J 5 bases, with 9 bases left between them. The germline gives CDR1 SGHNT, CDR2 YYREEE (reference sequence). The CDR3 is CASSSDSNNSPLHF. In DNA form, the CDR3 reads TGTGCCAGCAGCTCCGACAGTAATAATTCACCCCTCCACTTT.

This clonotype is a singleton in its sample. A much larger clone sits a single nucleotide away, making a read error possible. V usage is TRBV7-2 and J usage is TRBJ1-6; maybe TRBD1 (5 bases). This CDR3 spans 19 amino acids. Per the germline V gene, CDR1 is SGHTA and CDR2 is FQGNSA. V lost 2 bases and J 0 bases, leaving 17 bases between the germline ends. The DNA for the CDR3 is TGTGCCAGCAGCTTATGGGGACCCCGAAGGGGCTCCTATAATTCACCCCTCCACTTT. Protein sequence: CASSLWGPRRGSYNSPLHF.

Details on this clonotype: A read error is possible here, since a much larger clone lies one base away. This chain links TRBV5-1 with TRBJ2-7; TRBD1 is a possible D gene (6 bases). Germline-derived CDR1 and CDR2 are SGHRS and YFSETQ. CDR3 length: 15 amino acids. The CDR3 nucleotides are TGCGTCAGCAGCTTGGGGCGGACAGTGACCTACGAGCAGTACTTC. Translation: CVSSLGRTVTYEQYF. Variable domain in full (rest from reference TRBV5-1 and TRBJ2-7): KAGVTQTPRYLIKTRGQQVTLSCSPISGHRSVSWYQQTPGQGLQFLFEYFSETQRNKGNFPGRFSGRQFSNSRSEMNVSTLELGDSALYLCVSSLGRTVTYEQYFGPGTRLTVT.

The chain joins TRBV7-9 to TRBJ2-1; D ambiguous. V lost 1 base to trimming and J lost 2 bases, with 9 bases between them. Germline V gene data show CDR1 as SEHNR and CDR2 as FQNEAQ (reference sequence). CDR3 length: 15 amino acids. The CDR3 nucleotides read TGTGCCAGCAGCTTAGTGTACGATACCTACAATGAGCAGTTCTTC. It specifies CASSLVYDTYNEQFF.

This clonotype has at least ten counts. The rearrangement uses TRBV20-1 and TRBJ2-7, with unresolved D. CDR1 DFQATT and CDR2 SNEGSKA come from the germline V gene (reference sequence). V was trimmed by 3 bases and J by 7 bases, leaving 7 bases between them. The CDR3 has 10 residues. The CDR3 region has the DNA TGCAGTGCTAGTATACCAGAGCAGTACTTC. Translating gives CSASIPEQYF.

This clonotype was seen at least ten times. The genes are TRBV12-3 or TRBV12-4 and TRBJ1-3, with 7 bases identical to TRBD1. CDR3 length equals 18 residues. V was pared by 8 bases and J by 1 base, with 17 bases of the junction left unmatched. In DNA, the CDR3 is TGTGCCAGCCGACACCCCCCGTCGACAGGGCCATCTGGAAACACCATATATTTT. Its translation: CASRHPPSTGPSGNTIYF.

In the case of this clonotype: A junction boundary mismatches the germline segment, possibly from a read error. The chain couples TRBV10-2 to TRBJ2-2; D perhaps matches TRBD2 (6 bases). Germline CDR1 and CDR2: WSHSY and SAAADI. The CDR3 loop spans 13 amino acids. CDR3 loop: CASGSKRPGEPFF. Written as DNA, the CDR3 is TGCGCCAGCGGTTCGAAGCGACCGGGGGAGCCGTTTTTT.

With respect to this clonotype: A much larger clone differs by one base, so this may be a read error. This chain links TRBV19 with TRBJ1-2; possibly TRBD1 for D (6 bases). The CDR3 contains 13 residues. V lost 11 bases and J lost 6, with 19 bases in between. In germline, CDR1 is LNHDA, CDR2 SQIVND (reference sequence). CDR3 in amino acids: CAWSVRTDHGYTF. The CDR3 DNA sequence: TGTGCCTGGAGTGTACGGACAGACCATGGCTACACCTTC.